This TCR beta chain comes out of a study of tumor-infiltrating lymphocytes in primary liver carcinoma. The wider study: Patients of both sexes were 30 to 69 years old. Stage T1-T3 N0M0 tumors spanned about 4 to 11 cm. About 3.65 to 7.13 million productive TCRbeta reads were obtained from the samples, with similar numbers across tissue types. General study results and limits: The 250 largest clones made up significantly more of tumor than blood repertoires (p = 0.039).

From around 0.5 ug total RNA, TCR beta cDNA was generated with a primer in the constant region. ARM-PCR was slightly modified, and three nested multiplex PCR rounds with it gave rise to the TCR beta libraries. One entry per CDR3 protein results from TCRdb running MiXCR on the multiplex PCR reads. In the table there are some 46,000 distinct CDR3 sequences, more than 70% of which are singletons. Remarks on this clonotype: The antigen is not known. A read error may account for a junction end that differs from germline.

Both RNA and DNA were isolated together from about 20-30 mg of bulk tissue that had not been sorted. The sample comprised tumor-adjacent normal liver tissue. This clonotype originated in a woman aged 25 to 39 with primary liver carcinoma and hepatitis B virus infection.

CDR3 bases: TGCGCCAACAGCCAAGAGAGGACAGGGACTCAGTACTTC. Translated, it gives CANSQERTGTQYF. V is TRBV4-3 and J is TRBJ2-5; 8 nucleotides align to TRBD1. From germline, CDR1 is LGHNA and CDR2 YSLEER. This CDR3 contains 13 residues.